The subject of this entry is one TCR beta chain. The germline gives CDR1 SGHTA, CDR2 FQGNSA. The CDR3 runs to 13 residues. V was shortened by 0 bases and J by 3 bases, with 5 bases between the two germline ends. The entry originates in a study of CD8 T cells in Susac syndrome. Roughly 0.45 to 1 ug RNA was reverse transcribed with random hexamers. The method of amplification for TCR beta CDR3 was immunoSEQ multiplex PCR, covering 54 Vbeta and 13 Jbeta. TCRdb re-called the immunoSEQ multiplex PCR reads through MiXCR, storing one row per CDR3 protein. Altogether over 100,000 distinct CDR3 sequences are present, about nine tenths being singletons, with the ten largest covering more than 0.13%.

Specimen: CD4+ T cells from PBMCs. The V and J genes are TRBV7-2 and TRBJ2-5; D is ambiguous. The clonotype was recovered from a human donor in good health. This chain's CDR3 is CASSLAKEETQYF. The CDR3 region has the DNA TGTGCCAGCAGCTTAGCGAAGGAAGAGACCCAGTACTTC.